This record looks at one TCR beta chain sequence and its context. This entry is derived from a study of blood T cell repertoires in COVID-19. Overall study context: Sources were T cells, B-cell-depleted T cells, or PBMCs; the material itself was cDNA or gDNA.

V shed 6 bases and J 5 bases; nucleotides not matched to a gene: 13. The CDR3 spans 16 residues. CDR1 MNHNY and CDR2 SVGAGI come from the germline V gene (reference sequence). Here immunoSEQ multiplex PCR was the method, and the copy in TCRdb shows in-frame clones only, minus some. Among some 81,000 clones listed, roughly 87% were seen once. J is TRBJ2-5 and V is TRBV6-6; 9 positions agree with TRBD2. Source material: peripheral blood. This receptor was obtained from a woman aged 50 to 65 in a cohort sampled during active COVID-19. In nucleotides, the CDR3 is TGTGCCAGCAGCCGCTTCGGCGGGAGGGCCATCGAGACCCAGTACTTC. It codes for CASSRFGGRAIETQYF.